This T cell receptor beta chain was found in a study of T-cell memory formation after mild COVID-19. The CDR3 consists of 16 residues. V was clipped by 6 bases and J by 2 bases, with 18 bases between them. Germline CDR1 MNHEY, CDR2 SVGAGI. TCRdb processed the 5' RACE reads anew with MiXCR; each CDR3 protein has one entry. The sample comprises about 350,000 distinct CDR3 sequences, 28% of which are singletons, and less than 15% rests with the top ten. The J gene is TRBJ2-3, the V gene TRBV6-5; D might be TRBD2 (5 bases). Sequencing was performed on PBMCs or a T cell subset sorted from them (not recorded which). The origin of this receptor is an adult woman who had mild COVID-19 (a few samples of this study predate the infection). Cell type and time point are not known. The CDR3 is CASSHLRGQPTDTQYF. CDR3 bases: TGTGCCAGCAGCCATCTGCGCGGGCAGCCCACAGATACGCAGTATTTT.